A selection of T cell receptor beta chains follows, all from one sample in a study of shared T cell receptors in the human thymus. TCRdb keeps only in-frame clones here, not all; method: immunoSEQ multiplex PCR. The table records hundreds of thousands of clones, around 87% of them present only once. The same sample was also studied in work on human thymus T cells.

Sample: thymocytes. Receptors were obtained from a boy younger than two with a congenital heart defect. CDR3s include the opening cysteine and the closing phenylalanine or tryptophan. Each record gives: J gene, V gene, clone size, D gene, CDR3 protein, CDR3 DNA. The D gene is left open where the match is weak. Clone size is shown for a subset of rows, as once, few, many or a class of expanded clone.

>TRBJ2-7|TRBV5-1|NA|NA
CASSLLRPQRDEQYF
TGCGCCAGCAGCTTGCTAAGGCCCCAGAGGGACGAGCAGTACTTC
>TRBJ1-6|TRBV21-1|NA|NA
CASRRLVSSYNSPLHF
TGTGCCAGCAGAAGACTGGTAAGCTCCTATAATTCACCCCTCCACTTT
>TRBJ1-1|TRBV14|NA|NA
CASSSTGQNTEAFF
TGTGCCAGCAGCTCCACTGGACAAAACACTGAAGCTTTCTTT
>TRBJ1-5|TRBV29-1|NA|NA
CSVGGVSNQPQHF
TGCAGCGTTGGGGGGGTTAGCAATCAGCCCCAGCATTTT
>TRBJ2-1|TRBV5-1|NA|TRBD2
CASTPSPSGNRYNEQFF
TGCGCCAGCACCCCGAGTCCTAGCGGGAATCGATACAATGAGCAGTTCTTC
>TRBJ2-3|TRBV19|NA|TRBD1
CASSLKDRVGDTQYF
TGTGCCAGTAGTCTGAAGGACAGGGTGGGCGATACGCAGTATTTT
>TRBJ2-1|TRBV6-5|NA|NA
CASSYSSGRSNEQFF
TGTGCCAGCAGTTACTCGAGCGGGCGGTCCAATGAGCAGTTCTTC
>TRBJ1-4|TRBV5-6|NA|TRBD1
CASSCGQGGNEKLFF
TGTGCCAGCAGCTGTGGACAGGGCGGTAATGAAAAACTGTTTTTT
>TRBJ1-2|TRBV25-1|few|TRBD1
CASSEWGWTGSTNYGYTF
TGTGCCAGCAGTGAATGGGGGTGGACAGGTTCTACTAACTATGGCTACACCTTC
>TRBJ2-7|TRBV7-9|NA|TRBD2
CASTKGLAGTSSSYEQYF
TGTGCCAGCACCAAGGGCCTAGCGGGCACATCCAGCTCCTACGAGCAGTACTTC
>TRBJ1-2|TRBV19|once|TRBD1
CASRGARTGWDGYTF
TGTGCCAGTAGGGGAGCCAGGACAGGGTGGGATGGCTACACCTTC
>TRBJ2-5|TRBV15|NA|NA
CATSRDRRLAGEGETQYF
TGTGCCACCAGCAGAGATCGCCGTCTAGCCGGAGAAGGCGAGACCCAGTACTTC
>TRBJ1-2|TRBV6-1|NA|NA
CASNPPTDHGYTF
TGTGCCAGCAACCCCCCGACAGATCATGGCTACACCTTC
>TRBJ2-7|TRBV5-1|NA|NA
CASSLTRDLTYEQYF
TGCGCCAGCAGCTTGACCAGGGACTTGACCTACGAGCAGTACTTC
>TRBJ2-4|TRBV21-1|NA|NA
CARNLSKNIQYF
TGTGCCAGGAACTTATCCAAAAACATTCAGTACTTC
>TRBJ2-6|TRBV7-9|NA|TRBD1
CASSSQQGTGANVLTF
TGTGCCAGCAGCTCCCAACAGGGGACCGGGGCCAACGTCCTGACTTTC
>TRBJ2-7|TRBV14|NA|TRBD1
CASSPDRGLLYEQYF
TGTGCCAGCAGTCCGGACAGGGGACTTTTATACGAGCAGTACTTC
>TRBJ1-3|TRBV4-1|once|NA
CASSPNIGNTIYF
TGCGCCAGCAGCCCGAACATCGGAAACACCATATATTTT
>TRBJ1-2|TRBV23-1|NA|NA
CASSRVRQEDYGYTF
TGCGCCAGCAGTCGTGTTCGACAGGAGGACTATGGCTACACCTTC
>TRBJ1-2|TRBV28|NA|TRBD1
CASSFPDRVDYGYTF
TGTGCCAGCAGTTTCCCGGACAGGGTAGACTATGGCTACACCTTC
>TRBJ2-5|TRBV6-1|NA|NA
CASSGSQYQETQYF
TGTGCCAGCAGTGGATCACAGTACCAAGAGACCCAGTACTTC
>TRBJ2-2|TRBV6-5|few|NA
CASGGQTNTGELFF
TGTGCCAGCGGCGGACAGACGAACACCGGGGAGCTGTTTTTT
>TRBJ1-6|TRBV7-8|NA|NA
CASSLDRVRTPLHF
TGTGCCAGCAGCTTAGACAGGGTCAGGACACCCCTCCACTTT
>TRBJ2-1|TRBV1|NA|NA
CTSSQDNPERGPLWNEQFF
TGCACCAGCAGCCAAGATAATCCAGAGCGGGGGCCCCTTTGGAATGAGCAGTTCTTC
>TRBJ2-7|TRBV20-1|NA|NA
CSARISYEQYF
TGCAGTGCTAGAATTTCTTACGAGCAGTACTTC
>TRBJ2-5|TRBV5-4|NA|TRBD2
CASSSRPRLAGTETQYF
TGTGCCAGCAGCTCAAGACCCCGACTAGCTGGAACTGAGACCCAGTACTTC
>TRBJ1-1|TRBV7-2|NA|NA
CASSFLKGRWTEAFF
TGTGCCAGCAGCTTTTTGAAGGGGCGTTGGACTGAAGCTTTCTTT
>TRBJ2-3|TRBV6-5|NA|TRBD1
CGSQGNRGDTQYF
TGTGGATCACAGGGGAATAGAGGGGATACGCAGTATTTT
>TRBJ1-2|TRBV15|NA|NA
CATSREGGRGYTF
TGTGCCACCAGCAGAGAGGGGGGAAGGGGCTACACCTTC
>TRBJ2-1|TRBV27|NA|TRBD2
CASSQRLAGGINEQFF
TGTGCCAGCAGTCAACGACTAGCGGGTGGGATCAATGAGCAGTTCTTC